A single sample gave rise to the 19 T cell receptor beta chains below, sequenced in a study of monozygotic twins with inflammatory bowel disease. TCRdb re-analyzed the 5' RACE reads; it lists each CDR3 protein once, without DNA. The sample table sets out approximately 400,000 distinct CDR3 sequences. The sample consisted of blood. Receptors were obtained from a human donor with ulcerative colitis or Crohn's disease, or a healthy co-twin of an affected twin (not recorded which).

The V gene is TRBV18, the J gene TRBJ2-5. The CDR3 consists of 15 residues. In germline, CDR1 is KGHSH, CDR2 LQKENI. The CDR3 reads CASSPVLGLQETQYF.

V gene TRBV24-1 combines with J gene TRBJ2-1; TCRdb designates TRBD2, a call that cannot be tested without DNA. This CDR3 contains 18 residues. The V gene's germline CDR1 is KGHDR and CDR2 SFDVKD. CDR3 sequence reads: CATSDSFFGTSEYNEQFF.

J is TRBJ2-1 and V is TRBV12-1; absent DNA, TCRdb's TRBD2 call cannot be checked. TRBV12-1 is termed a pseudogene. The CDR3 totals 16 residues. The CDR3 here is CASSCRERADDNEQFF.

The J gene is TRBJ2-2, the V gene TRBV28; there is no DNA to check the TCRdb D call of TRBD1. Germline CDR1 and CDR2: MDHEN and SYDVKM. This CDR3 has 14 amino acids. CDR3 loop: CASTPAGNTGELFF.

The chain employs TRBV27 and TRBJ2-2; the D call of TRBD2 rests on TCRdb alone, since no DNA is present to check it. CDR1 is MNHEY, CDR2 SMNVEV, per germline (reference sequence). The length of the CDR3 is 17 residues. CDR3 in amino acids: CASSSYKRGGATGELFF.

The V and J genes are TRBV12-3 or TRBV12-4 and TRBJ2-3; TCRdb's D gene call, TRBD2, goes unchecked for lack of DNA. This CDR3 has 14 residues. The CDR3 protein is CASSLGASGDTQYF.

The genes are TRBV5-6 and TRBJ2-1. The CDR3 length is 12 residues. Germline CDR1 SGHDT, CDR2 YYEEEE. The CDR3 spells CASSSLRTEQFF.

The genes are TRBV6-1 and TRBJ1-5; TCRdb calls TRBD1, which cannot be checked without DNA. Looked up from germline, CDR1 is MNHNS and CDR2 is SASEGT. The CDR3 runs to 15 residues. CDR3 amino acids: CASSRDRVGGQPQHF.

The CDR3 region is CASSQDRQGYTEAFF. The gene calls are TRBV4-3 and TRBJ1-1; TCRdb returns TRBD1, unconfirmable since there is no DNA. Germline assignment: CDR1 LGHNA and CDR2 YSLEER. This CDR3 is built from 15 residues.

This chain connects TRBV5-6 to TRBJ2-7. The CDR3 is 13 residues long. Germline V lookup: CDR1 SGHDT, CDR2 YYEEEE. The CDR3 sequence: CASSLYQVGEQYF.

The chain has TRBV20-1 and TRBJ1-6; TCRdb reports TRBD1, a call that lacks DNA to check it against. The CDR3 covers 13 residues. Looked up from germline, CDR1 is DFQATT and CDR2 is SNEGSKA (reference sequence). CDR3 sequence reads: CSARQTAGSPLHF.

The chain joins TRBV7-2 to TRBJ1-2; TCRdb returns TRBD1, unconfirmable since there is no DNA. CDR1 and CDR2 (germline): SGHTA, FQGNSA. The CDR3 is 16 residues long. CDR3 loop: CASSVLSGQDNYGYTF.

The J gene is TRBJ2-3, the V gene TRBV27; the D call from TCRdb, TRBD1, cannot be confirmed without DNA. Germline assignment: CDR1 MNHEY and CDR2 SMNVEV (reference sequence). This CDR3 contains 16 residues. CDR3 loop: CASSLLRAQGRYTQYF.

V usage is TRBV20-1 and J usage is TRBJ2-1; TCRdb lists TRBD2, though no DNA is available to test this call. Germline V gene lookup returns CDR1 DFQATT and CDR2 SNEGSKA (reference sequence). The CDR3 consists of 19 residues. The CDR3 sequence is CSARDQLAGGRGSYNEQFF.

The CDR3 loop reads CSASLRGLNTDTQYF. V is TRBV20-1 and J is TRBJ2-3; as DNA is missing, the TRBD1 call by TCRdb cannot be tested. CDR1 is DFQATT and CDR2 is SNEGSKA in the germline V gene (reference sequence). The CDR3 runs to 15 residues.

J is TRBJ1-6 and V is TRBV7-8; lacking DNA, the TRBD1 call made by TCRdb goes unchecked. The CDR3 has 15 amino acids. CDR1 is SGHVS, CDR2 FQNEAQ, per germline. The CDR3 loop is CASSLMAGGGSPLHF.

This chain uses TRBV4-2 with TRBJ2-3. The CDR3 runs to 17 residues. Per germline, CDR1 LGHNA and CDR2 YNFKEQ. The CDR3 loop reads CASSQDPTTTSTDTQYF.

The chain carries TRBV20-1 and TRBJ2-3; TCRdb's assignment of TRBD1 cannot be checked, as there is no DNA. Germline loops: CDR1 DFQATT, CDR2 SNEGSKA (reference sequence). This CDR3 has 15 amino acids. The CDR3 reads CSARDREGSADTQYF.

V is TRBV5-1 and J is TRBJ1-2; TCRdb's D gene call, TRBD1, goes unchecked for lack of DNA. The CDR3 is 14 amino acids. Germline V gene sequence: CDR1 SGHRS, CDR2 YFSETQ. CDR3: CASSSGTGGYGYTF.